These 11 T cell receptor beta chains were sequenced from one sample in a study of regulatory T cells in long-lasting Graves disease. Sample time point: newly diagnosed GD, antithyroid drugs for less than 3 months. The TCR library used RNA extracted from PBMCs. Libraries of TCR beta came from iRepertoire HTBI primers plus Arm-PCR of CDR3 regions. TCRdb re-called the multiplex PCR reads through MiXCR, storing one row per CDR3 protein. The sample consists of over 400,000 distinct CDR3 sequences, 11% to 15% of them appearing once. The same data also contributed to another study, on T cells in Graves' hyperthyroidism and ophthalmopathy.

This material consisted of peripheral blood mononuclear cells (PBMCs), taken at new diagnosis, from a patient treated with antithyroid drugs. The receptors were sampled from a woman between 45 and 60 years old with Graves disease.

This clonotype was detected ten times or more. The chain recombines TRBV2 with TRBJ1-1; TRBD1 matches at 10 bases. Trimming at V came to 4 bases and at J to 6 bases, leaving 5 bases not matched to a gene. The length of the CDR3 is 14 residues. Germline loops: CDR1 SNHLY, CDR2 FYNNEI. The CDR3 loop reads CASSADRGLAEAFF. The CDR3 DNA follows: TGTGCCAGCAGTGCGGACAGGGGGTTGGCTGAAGCTTTCTTT.

This clonotype was observed a handful of times. CDR3 sequence (DNA): TGTGCCAGCGGACGAGTGGCTAGCGGGAGGTACGAGCAGTACTTC. Translating it yields CASGRVASGRYEQYF. The V and J genes are TRBV7-9 and TRBJ2-7; the match to TRBD2 covers 11 bases. Germline V lookup: CDR1 SEHNR, CDR2 FQNEAQ (reference sequence). The length of the CDR3 is 15 residues. V was clipped by 8 bases and J by 4 bases; unmatched bases: 10.

The CDR3: CSASWASGSWGLGEQFF. CDR3 bases: TGCAGTGCTAGTTGGGCTAGCGGGAGTTGGGGGTTAGGTGAGCAGTTCTTC. This chain uses TRBV20-1 with TRBJ2-1, with 10 positions matching TRBD2. Germline CDR1 is DFQATT and CDR2 is SNEGSKA (reference sequence). The CDR3 length is 17 residues. V was clipped by 3 bases and J by 9 bases; unmatched bases: 17.

This clonotype was found many times. V is TRBV7-9 and J is TRBJ2-5; no clear D. CDR3 length: 15 amino acids. V lost 4 bases, J lost 3 bases, and 15 bases lay in between. The germline CDR1 and CDR2 sequences are SEHNR and FQNEAQ (reference sequence). CDR3 loop: CASSSRYSTEETQYF. In nucleotides, the CDR3 is TGTGCCAGCAGCTCCCGCTACTCTACTGAAGAGACCCAGTACTTC.

A few counts support this clonotype. This chain links TRBV5-1 with TRBJ2-4; 11 bases agree with TRBD2. J was trimmed by 1 base and V by 4 bases; bases with no gene match: 16. Per germline, CDR1 SGHRS and CDR2 YFSETQ. The CDR3 sequence is 20 residues long. The CDR3 here is CASSAFPGLAVQRAKNIQYF. The CDR3 DNA follows: TGCGCCAGCAGCGCCTTCCCGGGACTAGCGGTTCAGCGGGCCAAAAACATTCAGTACTTC.

In its sample, this clonotype was seen a few times. An end of the junction differs from the germline gene, which may be a read error. V is TRBV7-7 and J is TRBJ2-5, with D perhaps matching TRBD2 (6 bases). This CDR3 spans 15 amino acids. CDR1 and CDR2 from the germline V gene are SSHAT and FNYEAQ (reference sequence). CDR3 DNA: TGTGCTAGCAACCATACCCGGGACTTACAAGAGACCCAGTACTTC. It specifies CASNHTRDLQETQYF. The entire variable domain, with the rest obtained from reference TRBV7-7 and TRBJ2-5, is as follows: GAGVSQSPRYKVTKRGQDVTLRCDPISSHATLYWYQQALGQGPEFLTYFNYEAQPDKSGLPSDRFSAERPEGSISTLTIQRTEQRDSAMYRCASNHTRDLQETQYFGPGTRLLVL.

The rearrangement uses TRBV9 and TRBJ2-1, with D maybe TRBD2 (6 bases). The CDR3 sequence is 13 residues long. Per the germline V gene, CDR1 is SGDLS and CDR2 is YYNGEE. The V and J ends lost 0 bases and 9 bases respectively, with 10 bases between them. CDR3 amino acids: CASSVGGDGEQFF. DNA of the CDR3: TGTGCCAGCAGCGTAGGCGGGGACGGTGAGCAGTTCTTC.

This clonotype has only a few counts. This chain links TRBV20-1 with TRBJ1-5; maybe TRBD1 (6 bases). V shed 0 bases and J shed 1 base, with 19 bases lying between them. Germline-derived CDR1 and CDR2 are DFQATT and SNEGSKA (reference sequence). The CDR3 spans 18 residues. The chain's CDR3 is CSARDDRIGQLSNQPQHF. CDR3 sequence (DNA): TGCAGTGCTAGAGATGATCGAATTGGACAGCTAAGCAATCAGCCCCAGCATTTT.

V gene TRBV28 combines with J gene TRBJ2-7; D is undetermined. CDR3 length: 16 amino acids. Deletions cut 1 base from V and 3 bases from J, with 16 bases between. In germline, CDR1 is MDHEN, CDR2 SYDVKM. CDR3 in DNA: TGTGCCAGCAGTTTATCCTACCGGGCGGACGGCTACGAGCAGTACTTC. Translating it yields CASSLSYRADGYEQYF.

This clonotype showed up many times. The V and J genes are TRBV30 and TRBJ1-5; D is perhaps TRBD1 (5 bases). In germline, CDR1 is GTSNPN, CDR2 SVGIG (reference sequence). CDR3 size: 16 residues. The V end lost 0 bases, the J end lost 1 base, and 13 bases lay between the germline ends. The chain's CDR3 is CAWSVKGPSSNQPQHF. The CDR3 coding sequence is TGTGCCTGGAGTGTTAAGGGGCCCTCAAGCAATCAGCCCCAGCATTTT.

This clonotype was counted a few times. The CDR3 sequence: CASSRPGLANNEQFF. In nucleotides, the CDR3 is TGCGCCAGCAGCCGGCCGGGACTAGCGAATAATGAGCAGTTCTTC. The chain has TRBV5-1 and TRBJ2-1; 10 bases fit TRBD2. Trimming took 4 bases from V and 7 from J; bases not matched to a gene: 8. Germline V CDR1 and CDR2: SGHRS, YFSETQ. The CDR3 is 15 residues long.